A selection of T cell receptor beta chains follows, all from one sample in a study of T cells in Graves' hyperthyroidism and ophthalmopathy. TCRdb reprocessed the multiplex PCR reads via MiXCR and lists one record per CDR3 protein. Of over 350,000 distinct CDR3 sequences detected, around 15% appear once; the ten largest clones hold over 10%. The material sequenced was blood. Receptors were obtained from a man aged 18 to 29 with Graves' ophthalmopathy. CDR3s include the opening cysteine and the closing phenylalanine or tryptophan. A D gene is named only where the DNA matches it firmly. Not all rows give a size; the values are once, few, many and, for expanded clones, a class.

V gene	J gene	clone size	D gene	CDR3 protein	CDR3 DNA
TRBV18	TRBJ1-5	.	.	CASSEMNQPQHF	TGTGCCAGCTCGGAAATGAATCAGCCCCAGCATTTT
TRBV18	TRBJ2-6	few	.	CASSPTNSGANVLTF	TGTGCCAGCTCACCAACCAACTCTGGGGCCAACGTCCTGACTTTC
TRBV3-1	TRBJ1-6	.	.	CASSSTRSSYNSPLHF	TGTGCCAGCAGCTCGACGAGGAGCTCCTATAATTCACCCCTCCACTTT
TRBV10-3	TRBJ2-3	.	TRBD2	CAIRRSSGGSTDTQYF	TGTGCCATCCGACGTTCCTCGGGGGGGAGCACAGATACGCAGTATTTT
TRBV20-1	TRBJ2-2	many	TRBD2	CSARGLAGPGGELFF	TGCAGTGCTAGAGGACTAGCGGGACCTGGCGGGGAGCTGTTTTTT
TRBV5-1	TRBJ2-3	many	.	CASSLEAASTDTQYF	TGCGCCAGCAGCTTGGAAGCCGCCAGCACAGATACGCAGTATTTT
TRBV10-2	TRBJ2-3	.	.	CASRGGYQDTQYF	TGCGCCAGCAGAGGGGGGTATCAAGATACGCAGTATTTT
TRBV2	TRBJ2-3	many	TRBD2	CASSEGTSGKSTDTQYF	TGTGCCAGCAGTGAAGGGACTAGCGGGAAGAGCACAGATACGCAGTATTTT
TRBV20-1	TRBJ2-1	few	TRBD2	CSATTSAISFF	TGCAGTGCTACGACTAGCGCCATTTCGTTCTTC
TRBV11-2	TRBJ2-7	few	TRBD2	CASSLAGLAGGPYEQYF	TGTGCCAGCAGCTTAGCCGGACTAGCGGGGGGGCCCTACGAGCAGTACTTC
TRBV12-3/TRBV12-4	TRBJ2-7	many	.	CASSFWDTLYEQYF	TGTGCCAGCAGTTTTTGGGACACCCTCTACGAGCAGTACTTC
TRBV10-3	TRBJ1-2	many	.	CAISEGVGYGYTF	TGTGCCATCAGTGAAGGCGTGGGCTATGGCTACACCTTC
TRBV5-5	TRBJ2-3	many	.	CASSRPVGTDTQYF	TGTGCCAGCAGCAGACCGGTAGGCACAGATACGCAGTATTTT
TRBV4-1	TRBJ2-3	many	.	CASSHERPSTDTQYF	TGCGCCAGCAGCCATGAGAGGCCAAGCACAGATACGCAGTATTTT
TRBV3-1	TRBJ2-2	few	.	CASSQETRFGNTGELFF	TGTGCCAGCAGCCAAGAGACGCGCTTCGGGAACACCGGGGAGCTGTTTTTT
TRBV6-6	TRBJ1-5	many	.	CASSYSNMGQPQHF	TGTGCCAGCAGTTACTCGAATATGGGTCAGCCCCAGCATTTT
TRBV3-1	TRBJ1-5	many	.	CASSQTREQPQHF	TGTGCCAGCAGCCAAACTCGGGAACAGCCCCAGCATTTT
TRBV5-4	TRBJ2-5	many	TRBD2	CASSLPGLAGARETQYF	TGTGCCAGCAGCTTGCCGGGACTAGCGGGAGCTAGAGAGACCCAGTACTTC
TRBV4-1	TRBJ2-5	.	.	CASSQGVAEGETQYF	TGCGCCAGCAGCCAAGGGGTAGCGGAGGGGGAGACCCAGTACTTC
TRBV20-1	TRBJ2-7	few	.	CSARGHGGPSLYEQYF	TGCAGTGCTAGAGGTCACGGGGGGCCCTCCCTCTACGAGCAGTACTTC
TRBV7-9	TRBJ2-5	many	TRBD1	CASSRTGAKETQYF	TGTGCCAGCAGCCGTACAGGGGCAAAGGAGACCCAGTACTTC
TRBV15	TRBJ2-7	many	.	CATKSGQKDYEQYF	TGTGCCACCAAGTCCGGCCAGAAGGATTACGAGCAGTACTTC
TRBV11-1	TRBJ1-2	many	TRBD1	CASSKRQGLEYGYTF	TGTGCCAGCAGCAAACGACAGGGGCTGGAATATGGCTACACCTTC
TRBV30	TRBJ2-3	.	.	CAFSWGDLATQYF	TGTGCCTTCTCCTGGGGGGATTTGGCGACGCAGTATTTT
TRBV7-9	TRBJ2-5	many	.	CASSLRAQQETQYF	TGTGCCAGCAGCTTACGGGCCCAACAAGAGACCCAGTACTTC